This TCR beta chain appears in the sequencing data of a study of cytomegalovirus exposure and HLA in healthy donors. The table lists this clone with a count of one. The CDR3 covers 14 residues. V was pared by 4 bases and J by 6 bases, with 14 bases between. CDR1 and CDR2 (germline): SGHRS, YFSETQ. Primers for the PCR totalled 60 Vbeta and 13 Jbeta. Libraries were prepared by immunoSEQ multiplex PCR; TCRdb keeps only in-frame clonotypes and omits some of them. The sample lists 100,000 to 150,000 clones, about 80% occurring once. Sequenced: PBMCs. The chain links TRBV5-1 to TRBJ2-1, with D tentatively TRBD1 (7 bases). The sequence came from a man in his forties in good health and CMV-seronegative. The CDR3 region is CASSGRQGGNEQFF. The CDR3 DNA follows: TGCGCCAGCAGCGGTCGACAGGGAGGCAATGAGCAGTTCTTC.